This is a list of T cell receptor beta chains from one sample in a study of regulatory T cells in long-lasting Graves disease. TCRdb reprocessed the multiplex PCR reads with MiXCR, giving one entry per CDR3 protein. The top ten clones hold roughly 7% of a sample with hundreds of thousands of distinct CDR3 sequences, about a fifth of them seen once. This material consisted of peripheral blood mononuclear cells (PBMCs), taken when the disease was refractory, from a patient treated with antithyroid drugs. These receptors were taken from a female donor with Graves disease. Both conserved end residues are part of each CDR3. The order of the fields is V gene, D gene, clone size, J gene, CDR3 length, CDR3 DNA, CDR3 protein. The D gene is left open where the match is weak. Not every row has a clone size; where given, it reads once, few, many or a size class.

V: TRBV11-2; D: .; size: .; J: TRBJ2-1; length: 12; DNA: TGTGCCAGCAGCTCCATCTACAATGAGCAGTTCTTC; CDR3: CASSSIYNEQFF
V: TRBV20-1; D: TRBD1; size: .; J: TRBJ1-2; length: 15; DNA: TGCAGTGCCCCTTTGTGGGACAGGGCGCTGGGTGGCTACACCTTC; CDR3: CSAPLWDRALGGYTF
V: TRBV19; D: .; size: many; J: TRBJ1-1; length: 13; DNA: TGTGCCAGTAGTTCCTCCCTCGTAGCTGAAGCTTTCTTT; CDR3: CASSSSLVAEAFF
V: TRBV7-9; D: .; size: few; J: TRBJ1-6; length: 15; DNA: TGTGCCAGCAGCTCGCCCGAGGGGGGTAATTCACCCCTCCACTTT; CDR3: CASSSPEGGNSPLHF
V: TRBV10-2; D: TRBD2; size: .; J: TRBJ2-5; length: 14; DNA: TGCGCCAGCGGACCTAGCGGGAGGGCCGGGACCCAGTACTTC; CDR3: CASGPSGRAGTQYF
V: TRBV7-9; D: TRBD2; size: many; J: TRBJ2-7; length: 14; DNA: TGTGCCAGCAGTTTGGGGGCGGGGGGCTACGAGCAGTACTTC; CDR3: CASSLGAGGYEQYF
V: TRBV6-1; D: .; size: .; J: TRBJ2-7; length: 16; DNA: TGTGCCAGCAGGACACCCGCGGGACTCAACGGGTACGAGCAGTACTTC; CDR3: CASRTPAGLNGYEQYF
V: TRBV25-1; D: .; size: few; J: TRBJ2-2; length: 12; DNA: TGTGCCAGCAGCCTACCCGCCGGGGAGCTGTTTTTT; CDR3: CASSLPAGELFF
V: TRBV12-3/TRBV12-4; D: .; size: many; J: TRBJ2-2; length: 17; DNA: TGTGCCAGCACCCCCCGGTTCGCGGGGCGCGTCGGCGGGGAGCTGTTTTTT; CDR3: CASTPRFAGRVGGELFF
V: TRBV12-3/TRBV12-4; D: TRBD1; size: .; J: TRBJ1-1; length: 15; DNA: TGTGCCAGCAGTCTTTCGGGACAGGGGGACACTGAAGCTTTCTTT; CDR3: CASSLSGQGDTEAFF
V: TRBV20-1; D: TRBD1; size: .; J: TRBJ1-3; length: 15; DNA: TGCAGTGCTAAAAGGACAGGGGGCGTTGGAAACACCATATATTTT; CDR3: CSAKRTGGVGNTIYF
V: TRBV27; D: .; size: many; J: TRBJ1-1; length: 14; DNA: TGTGCCAGCAGTTTTGCAGGGCTGAACACTGAAGCTTTCTTT; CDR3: CASSFAGLNTEAFF